The entry that follows covers one T cell receptor (beta chain) sequence. The data are from a study of blood T cell repertoires in COVID-19. Study-level background: COVID-19 samples from acute and convalescent phases originated in the United States, Italy and Spain.

The CDR3 loop spans 15 amino acids. Assay used: immunoSEQ multiplex PCR; TCRdb lists only in-frame clones, some missing. The repertoire includes about 250,000 clones, about nine tenths of them detected once, and approximately 6% sits in the top ten. Patients of the Seattle cohort, enrolled during active infection, were followed longitudinally. The sequence was collected from a woman aged 25-40 years with COVID-19, enrolled during active disease. The V call is TRBV21-1, the J call TRBJ2-7; TRBD2 is the table's D call, not checked against the DNA. TRBV21-1 is noted as a pseudogene. Source material: peripheral blood. The CDR3 region is CASSLRRRRTYEQYF. CDR3 bases: TGTGCCAGCAGCCTCCGGAGACGACGAACCTACGAGCAGTACTTC.